The T cell receptor (beta chain) under discussion was sequenced for a study of human T cells and chemical hapten exposure. Study-wide context: Alopecia areata, totalis or universalis was found in mostly female patients. Study-level findings and limits: Expanded TCRs showed more large CDR3 clusters than pre-sensitization or healthy control sets. TCRs exceeding 1 in 1000 frequency stayed unchanged with DPC sensitization.

Time point denoted: pre-sensitization, week 0. As for treatment: therapeutic diphenylcyclopropenone sensitization with weekly scalp DPC. This clonotype came up many times. Its antigen is as yet unknown. Per the germline V gene, CDR1 is SGHVS and CDR2 is FQNEAQ. With V trimmed by 5 bases and J by 2 bases, 3 bases remained unmatched. CDR3 length equals 15 residues. Individual cDNA molecules each carried unique molecular identifiers attached by the library. A single record per CDR3 protein comes from TCRdb applying MiXCR to the RACE reads. Here the sample spans tens of thousands of distinct CDR3 sequences, 8% to 10% being singletons.

The sequencing here drew on whole blood, taken in connection with sensitization to the hapten diphenylcyclopropenone (DPC). This clonotype was obtained from a woman aged 40-49 years with alopecia areata. Some clones in this sample may be carry-over from other donors' samples. This chain connects TRBV7-8 to TRBJ2-1, with 10 bases lining up with TRBD2. In nucleotides, the CDR3 is TGTGCCAGCAGCCCTCTAGCGGGGGCCTACAATGAGCAGTTCTTC. This sequence encodes CASSPLAGAYNEQFF.